This is a list of T cell receptor beta chains from one sample in a study of blood T cell repertoires in COVID-19. The assay was immunoSEQ multiplex PCR, and TCRdb's table has in-frame clones only and misses some. The sample yields tens of thousands of clones, 85% seen once. The sequenced sample consisted of peripheral blood. These receptors were collected from a man aged 45 to 65 with active COVID-19. CDR3s include the opening cysteine and the closing phenylalanine or tryptophan.

length	V	J	CDR3
16	TRBV5-4	TRBJ1-3	CASSFGQFISGNTIYF
12	TRBV7-9	TRBJ1-1	CASSPGVTEAFF
21	TRBV6-2/TRBV6-3	TRBJ1-1	CASSYSSHVTGVYFGGTEAFF
13	TRBV4-2	TRBJ1-2	CASSRGQDYGYTF
14	TRBV7-6	TRBJ2-7	CASSLGLAAYEQYF
14	TRBV19	TRBJ2-1	CASSMGGPYNEQFF
15	TRBV5-1	TRBJ1-2	CASRFSVQGNYGYTF
14	TRBV10-3	TRBJ2-3	CAISDGTRTDTQYF
15	TRBV7-6	TRBJ2-7	CASSLEGTGSYEQYF
14	TRBV5-1	TRBJ2-2	CASSLGQRTGELFF
14	TRBV6-6	TRBJ2-1	CASRNSGVENEQFF
13	TRBV19	TRBJ2-7	CASSRDRSYEQYF
15	TRBV7-8	TRBJ1-3	CASSFTGGFGNTIYF
16	TRBV5-6	TRBJ1-4	CASSLGAGQTNEKLFF
13	TRBV27	TRBJ2-7	CASKGGFSYEQYF
12	TRBV10-2	TRBJ2-1	CASSESVNEQFF